This TCR beta chain was sequenced in a study of control samples from healthy donors and cancer patients. Sequencing was performed with immunoSEQ multiplex PCR; in TCRdb, only in-frame clones are kept and a portion is missing. Of tens of thousands of clones detected, roughly 86% appear once; the ten largest clones hold around two fifths. Deletions cut 0 bases from V and 0 bases from J, with 8 bases between. Germline assignment: CDR1 MNHEY and CDR2 SVGEGT. There are 15 residues in the CDR3. The source of this sequence is a man in his fifties with head and neck cancer. The V call is TRBV6-2 or TRBV6-3, the J call TRBJ1-2; D gene uncertain. The sequenced sample consisted of PBMCs. This CDR3 is CASSYSKQANYGYTF. CDR3 coding DNA: TGTGCCAGCAGTTACTCGAAGCAGGCTAACTATGGCTACACCTTC.